Below, 6 T cell receptor beta chains from the same sample are listed, as sequenced in a study of T cell responses to AZD1222 COVID-19 vaccine. Repertoires were generated with immunoSEQ multiplex PCR, while TCRdb's copy carries only in-frame clones and drops some. The sample records about 40,000 clones, 88% being singletons. The material was peripheral blood, obtained 28 days after the second dose of the MenACWY control vaccine. These receptors were collected from an adult who received the MenACWY meningococcal vaccine as a control.

This clone was found once. The chain uses TRBV5-4 and TRBJ1-2; possibly TRBD1 for D (6 bases). Trimming removed 0 bases from V and 3 bases from J, with 9 bases in between. Germline V gives CDR1 SGHNT, CDR2 YYREEE (reference sequence). The CDR3 loop spans 14 amino acids. The DNA of the CDR3 is TGTGCCAGCAGCTTGGAAGGGGGTGACTATGGCTACACCTTC. Translated: CASSLEGGDYGYTF.

V gene TRBV6-6 combines with J gene TRBJ2-1; 7 nucleotides agree with TRBD2. The CDR3 is made up of 16 amino acids. V lost 7 bases to trimming and J lost 4 bases; unmatched junction nucleotides: 13. Germline loops: CDR1 MNHNY, CDR2 SVGAGI (reference sequence). The CDR3 DNA sequence: TGTGCCAGCACGCTAGCGGCAACCAGCACATACAATGAGCAGTTCTTC. It codes for CASTLAATSTYNEQFF.

The chain employs TRBV5-5 and TRBJ2-7; D might be TRBD2 (6 bases). This CDR3 contains 16 residues. The V end was cut by 0 bases, the J end by 5 bases, with 18 bases between. Looked up from germline, CDR1 is SGHKS and CDR2 is YYEKEE (reference sequence). CDR3 sequence: CASSLGTRGKGNEQYF. The CDR3 region has the DNA TGTGCCAGCAGCTTGGGGACCCGCGGGAAGGGGAACGAGCAGTACTTC.

The V and J genes are TRBV28 and TRBJ1-5; no clear D gene. Trimming took off 3 bases at V and 0 bases at J, with 9 bases between the two ends. The CDR3 sequence is 15 residues long. The germline gives CDR1 MDHEN, CDR2 SYDVKM. As DNA, the CDR3 is TGTGCCAGCAGTTTGGCAGGAACTAGCAATCAGCCCCAGCATTTT. Translation gives CASSLAGTSNQPQHF. Complete variable domain (other parts from reference TRBV28 and TRBJ1-5): DVKVTQSSRYLVKRTGEKVFLECVQDMDHENMFWYRQDPGLGLRLIYFSYDVKMKEKGDIPEGYSVSREKKERFSLILESASTNQTSMYLCASSLAGTSNQPQHFGDGTRLSIL.

This sequence joins TRBV19 and TRBJ1-2, with D perhaps matching TRBD1 (6 bases). CDR3 length equals 15 residues. V lost 6 bases and J lost 8, with 22 bases in between. The V gene's germline CDR1 is LNHDA and CDR2 SQIVND (reference sequence). The CDR3 loop is CASRLQGGDTGGYTF. In DNA, the CDR3 is TGTGCCAGTAGACTACAGGGTGGAGATACGGGCGGCTACACCTTC.

The chain uses TRBV30 and TRBJ1-1; 7 bases map to TRBD1. CDR3 length: 12 residues. CDR1 and CDR2 from the germline V gene are GTSNPN and SVGIG (reference sequence). J was trimmed by 5 bases and V by 5 bases; bases with no gene match: 5. The CDR3: CAWEQGGTEAFF. As DNA, the CDR3 is TGTGCCTGGGAGCAGGGGGGAACTGAAGCTTTCTTT. Complete variable domain (other parts from reference TRBV30 and TRBJ1-1): SQTIHQWPATLVQPVGSPLSLECTVEGTSNPNLYWYRQAAGRGLQLLFYSVGIGQISSEVPQNLSASRPQDRQFILSSKKLLLSDSGFYLCAWEQGGTEAFFGQGTRLTVV.